This T cell receptor (beta chain) emerged from a study of identical twins. The V segment lost 5 bases and the J segment 5 bases; nucleotides outside the gene matches: 7. In germline, CDR1 is SGHRS, CDR2 YFSETQ. CDR3 length: 14 amino acids. TCRdb reprocessed the 5' RACE reads via MiXCR and lists one record per CDR3 protein. Of approximately 680,000 distinct CDR3 sequences in the sample, 7.1% were seen once. This clonotype was counted ten times or more. This sample also appeared in a second study, on yellow fever vaccine responses in identical twins.

Sequenced material: PBMCs. The receptor was derived from a woman younger than 30 in good health. The chain has TRBV5-1 and TRBJ2-7; 10 bases fit TRBD2. CDR3 amino acids: CASRSSGSLHEQYF. CDR3 bases: TGCGCCAGCAGATCTAGCGGGAGTCTCCACGAGCAGTACTTC.